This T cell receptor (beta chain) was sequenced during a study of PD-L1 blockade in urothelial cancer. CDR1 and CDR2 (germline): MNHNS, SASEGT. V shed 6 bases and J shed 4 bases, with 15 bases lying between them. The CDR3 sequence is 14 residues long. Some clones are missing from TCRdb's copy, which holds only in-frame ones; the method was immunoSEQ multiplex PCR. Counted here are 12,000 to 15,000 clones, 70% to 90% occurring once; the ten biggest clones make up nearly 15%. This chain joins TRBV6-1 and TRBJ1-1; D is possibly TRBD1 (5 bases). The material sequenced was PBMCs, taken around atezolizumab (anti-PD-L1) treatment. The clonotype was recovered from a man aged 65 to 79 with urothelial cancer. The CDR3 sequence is CASRETARSTEAFF. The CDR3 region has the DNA TGTGCCAGCAGGGAGACAGCTAGGAGCACTGAAGCTTTCTTT.